The clone carrying this T cell receptor beta chain was detected only a few times. What it binds is unknown. The data were obtained in a study of T cell responses to AZD1222 COVID-19 vaccine. Study-wide findings and caveats: The study identified only a handful of AZD1222 recipients as seropositive at baseline. Reports say nearly half of spike-specific TCRs go after unmutated variant regions. Repertoire collection took place solely once the T cell response had peaked.

The CDR3 has 14 amino acids. V gave up 0 bases and J gave up 1 base, with 7 bases separating them. Germline V gene lookup returns CDR1 SGHTA and CDR2 FQGTGA. Sequencing was performed with immunoSEQ multiplex PCR; in TCRdb, only in-frame clones are kept and a portion is missing. The sample lists more than 150,000 clones, about 90% occurring once. The chain is built from TRBV7-3 and TRBJ2-7; possibly TRBD1 for D (6 bases). Sequenced material: peripheral blood, taken 28 days after the second AZD1222 dose. The receptor comes from an adult who received the AZD1222 COVID-19 vaccine. In DNA form, the CDR3 reads TGTGCCAGCAGCTTAACTGGACAGTCCTACGAGCAGTACTTC. Translating gives CASSLTGQSYEQYF.